This TCR beta chain was found in a study of blood T cell repertoires in COVID-19. Study information: Italy, Spain and the United States were the sources of the convalescent and acute COVID-19 samples. PBMCs, B-cell-depleted T cells, or T cells provided the cDNA or gDNA that made up the material.

Authors' methods: Reference gene primer amplification gave estimated nucleated cell counts. This table comes from immunoSEQ multiplex PCR, and its TCRdb copy is limited to in-frame clones, with some not included. V and J calls and clone size are those listed in that table; D and trimming were worked out from the DNA. The repertoire consists of 300,000 or so clones, with approximately 89% occurring once and the leading ten covering about 8%. This CDR3 has 15 amino acids. V shed 4 bases and J 2 bases; nucleotides not matched to a gene: 8. Germline CDR1 reads SGDLS; CDR2 reads YYNGEE. This rearrangement joins TRBV9 to TRBJ1-2; TRBD1 matches at 7 bases. This clonotype was obtained from a woman between 50 and 59 years old who had recovered from COVID-19. The source material was peripheral blood. The CDR3 loop is CASSPRTGPNYGYTF. CDR3 nucleotides: TGTGCCAGCAGCCCGAGGACAGGACCCAACTATGGCTACACCTTC.